The TCR beta chain described here comes from a study of cytomegalovirus exposure and HLA in healthy donors. 60 Vbeta and 13 Jbeta primers were used in PCR. Libraries were prepared by immunoSEQ multiplex PCR; TCRdb keeps only in-frame clonotypes and omits some of them. The repertoire includes about 75,000 clones, around 80% of them detected once, and approximately 20% sits in the top ten. This clone was observed a single time. V lost 5 bases and J lost 4; bases outside the gene matches: 7. This CDR3 spans 14 amino acids. Germline assignment: CDR1 SGHVS and CDR2 FNYEAQ. The chain carries TRBV7-6 and TRBJ1-2; 7 nucleotides line up with TRBD1. The clonotype originates from a man aged 65 to 85 in good health and CMV-seropositive. The specimen was PBMCs. The CDR3 DNA reads TGTGCCAGCAGCCCCACAGGGGAGGTCTATGGCTACACCTTC. Amino acid sequence: CASSPTGEVYGYTF.